Listed below are T cell receptor beta chains from one sample, sequenced in a study of T cells in localized non-small cell lung cancer. TCRdb's table, derived via immunoSEQ multiplex PCR, lists solely in-frame clones and lacks some. Of approximately 26,000 clones detected, 81% appear once; the ten largest clones hold 9.5% to 10%. The sample consisted of peripheral blood, taken before any cancer treatment. The receptor set was obtained from a man aged 40-75 years with stage III squamous cell lung carcinoma. The CDR3 runs from the conserved cysteine through the conserved F or W. D genes are given only for firm matches. Size is stated for part of the rows, as once, few or many counts, or as a class when the clone is expanded.

-	TRBV6-1	TRBJ1-5	-	CASSERNQPQHF	TGTGCCAGCAGTGAAAGGAATCAGCCCCAGCATTTT
-	TRBV28	TRBJ1-1	-	CASSTNRADLNTEAFF	TGTGCCAGTTCTACAAACCGGGCGGATTTGAACACTGAAGCTTTCTTT
-	TRBV2	TRBJ1-2	-	CAFAREGARSYTF	TGTGCCTTTGCACGAGAAGGGGCTAGGAGCTACACCTTC
TRBD1	TRBV6-7	TRBJ1-5	few	CASSYRDSPYNQPQHF	TGTGCCAGCAGTTACCGGGACAGTCCTTACAATCAGCCCCAGCATTTT
-	TRBV4-2	TRBJ1-2	-	CASSQDRRPDGYGYTF	TGTGCCAGCAGCCAAGATCGAAGGCCCGATGGCTATGGCTACACCTTC
TRBD1	TRBV6-6	TRBJ1-1	-	CASSQGQTNTEAFF	TGTGCCAGCAGTCAGGGACAGACGAACACTGAAGCTTTCTTT
-	TRBV10-2	TRBJ2-3	-	CASSEPNGVSTDTQYF	TGCGCCAGCAGTGAGCCCAACGGCGTCAGCACAGATACGCAGTATTTT
TRBD2	TRBV7-2	TRBJ2-2	-	CASSPQLAGLNTGELFF	TGTGCCAGCAGTCCTCAGTTAGCGGGGTTGAACACCGGGGAGCTGTTTTTT
-	TRBV7-2	TRBJ2-5	-	CASSLRLGAEKTQYF	TGTGCCAGCAGCCTCCGCCTAGGGGCCGAGAAGACCCAGTACTTC
-	TRBV29-1	TRBJ1-1	-	CSVEDRGGYTEAFF	TGCAGCGTTGAAGATCGGGGGGGATACACTGAAGCTTTCTTT
-	TRBV4-1	TRBJ1-3	-	CASSQFDGSLSSGNTIYF	TGCGCCAGCAGCCAGTTTGACGGATCCCTTAGCTCTGGAAACACCATATATTTT
-	TRBV18	TRBJ1-2	-	CASSPRAQPPYGYTF	TGTGCCAGCTCCCCCCGTGCTCAACCTCCCTATGGCTACACCTTC
TRBD1	TRBV28	TRBJ1-2	-	CASSLKARDSHYGYTF	TGTGCCAGCAGTTTAAAGGCCCGGGACAGTCACTATGGCTACACCTTC
-	TRBV6-5	TRBJ2-1	-	CASRLDLSSYNEQFF	TGTGCCAGCAGACTCGACCTCAGCTCCTACAATGAGCAGTTCTTC
TRBD2	TRBV7-9	TRBJ2-5	-	CASSFGGAGETQYF	TGTGCCAGCAGCTTCGGGGGGGCAGGAGAGACCCAGTACTTC
-	TRBV7-9	TRBJ2-2	-	CASTTRQGGGSTGELFF	TGTGCCAGCACCACCCGCCAAGGGGGAGGTAGCACCGGGGAGCTGTTTTTT
-	TRBV5-1	TRBJ2-2	-	CASSTQNTGELFF	TGCGCCAGCAGCACCCAGAACACCGGGGAGCTGTTTTTT
TRBD2	TRBV18	TRBJ2-1	-	CASSYGRGGPGSYNEQFF	TGTGCCAGCTCATATGGACGCGGGGGGCCCGGCTCCTACAATGAGCAGTTCTTC
-	TRBV6-5	TRBJ1-2	-	CASSWKGYGYTF	TGTGCCAGCAGTTGGAAAGGCTATGGCTACACCTTC
-	TRBV5-4	TRBJ2-3	-	CASSLSQDTDTQYF	TGTGCCAGCAGCTTAAGTCAGGATACAGATACGCAGTATTTT
-	TRBV19	TRBJ1-4	-	CASSIGTEKLFF	TGTGCCAGTAGTATAGGGACAGAAAAACTGTTTTTT
TRBD1	TRBV18	TRBJ2-4	-	CASSPSTGGKNIQYF	TGTGCCAGCTCACCGTCGACAGGGGGAAAGAACATTCAGTACTTC
-	TRBV11-2	TRBJ2-7	-	CASSLQRNSYEQYF	TGTGCCAGCAGCCTCCAAAGGAACTCCTACGAGCAGTACTTC
-	TRBV5-1	TRBJ1-1	-	CASSFGAGGTEAFF	TGCGCCAGCAGCTTCGGGGCCGGGGGCACTGAAGCTTTCTTT
-	TRBV2	TRBJ1-1	-	CASSEGYRNTEAFF	TGTGCCAGCAGTGAGGGATACCGGAACACTGAAGCTTTCTTT
TRBD2	TRBV10-1	TRBJ2-1	-	CASSSLVRTSGDYNEQFF	TGCGCCAGCAGCTCACTCGTCCGGACTAGCGGGGATTACAATGAGCAGTTCTTC
-	TRBV7-2	TRBJ2-6	few	CASSLIGESSGANVLTF	TGTGCCAGCAGCCTAATCGGCGAGAGCTCTGGGGCCAACGTCCTGACTTTC
TRBD2	TRBV7-3	TRBJ2-1	-	CASSLGAGDYNEQFF	TGTGCCAGCAGCTTAGGAGCGGGGGACTACAATGAGCAGTTCTTC
-	TRBV5-1	TRBJ2-5	-	CASSLSRGETQYF	TGCGCCAGCAGCTTGTCTAGGGGAGAGACCCAGTACTTC
-	TRBV7-9	TRBJ1-2	-	CASSLDRFFF	TGTGCCAGCAGCTTAGACCGGTTTTTTTTC
-	TRBV18	TRBJ1-2	-	CASSPLKLYGYTF	TGTGCCAGCTCACCACTAAAGCTCTATGGCTACACCTTC
TRBD2	TRBV6-4	TRBJ2-3	few	CASSGGQGGYRDTQYF	TGTGCCAGCAGTGGGGGCCAGGGAGGGTACAGGGATACGCAGTATTTT
TRBD2	TRBV7-3	TRBJ2-3	-	CASSLTSATSTDTQYF	TGTGCCAGCAGCCTCACTAGCGCTACTAGCACAGATACGCAGTATTTT
-	TRBV5-1	TRBJ1-5	-	CASSLGPENNQPQHF	TGCGCCAGCAGCTTGGGGCCGGAAAACAATCAGCCCCAGCATTTT
TRBD1	TRBV11-2	TRBJ1-1	-	CASSTRGQGDTEAFF	TGTGCCAGCAGCACCCGGGGACAGGGAGATACTGAAGCTTTCTTT
-	TRBV23-1	TRBJ1-1	-	CASSQSRQALFTEAFF	TGCGCCAGCAGTCAATCGAGACAGGCCTTATTCACTGAAGCTTTCTTT
TRBD2	TRBV9	TRBJ2-1	-	CASSVGGGSEQFF	TGTGCCAGCAGCGTAGGGGGGGGAAGTGAGCAGTTCTTC
-	TRBV6-1	TRBJ2-7	-	CASSRGSTGYEQYF	TGTGCCAGCAGTCGAGGGTCCACAGGCTACGAGCAGTACTTC
-	TRBV5-1	TRBJ2-7	-	CASSFGGSKTYEQYF	TGCGCCAGCAGCTTCGGGGGAAGTAAGACCTACGAGCAGTACTTC
TRBD1	TRBV4-1	TRBJ2-6	-	CASKANRGLGANVLTF	TGCGCCAGCAAGGCGAACAGGGGGCTTGGGGCCAACGTCCTGACTTTC
-	TRBV11-1	TRBJ2-2	-	CASSLGRNTGELFF	TGTGCCAGCAGCTTAGGGAGGAACACCGGGGAGCTGTTTTTT
-	TRBV30	TRBJ2-7	-	CAWSQVEQYF	TGTGCCTGGAGCCAAGTGGAGCAGTACTTC
TRBD1	TRBV29-1	TRBJ1-4	-	CSVPGQGYATNEKLFF	TGCAGCGTTCCCGGACAGGGGTACGCAACTAATGAAAAACTGTTTTTT
-	TRBV29-1	TRBJ1-3	-	CSVAQTSSGNTIYF	TGCAGCGTTGCTCAGACGAGCTCTGGAAACACCATATATTTT
-	TRBV6-1	TRBJ1-1	-	CASSWDPQTDTEAFF	TGTGCCAGCAGCTGGGACCCCCAGACGGACACTGAAGCTTTCTTT
-	TRBV6-5	TRBJ2-5	-	CASSFKETQYF	TGTGCCAGCAGTTTCAAAGAGACCCAGTACTTC
-	TRBV9	TRBJ1-2	few	CASSVGRGYGYTF	TGTGCCAGCAGCGTAGGGAGGGGGTATGGCTACACCTTC
-	TRBV5-1	TRBJ1-3	-	CASSLGSAGRSGNTIYF	TGCGCCAGCAGCTTGGGGTCGGCGGGGCGCTCTGGAAACACCATATATTTT
-	TRBV4-1	TRBJ2-1	-	CASSQDHPGTPIENEQFF	TGCGCCAGCAGCCAAGATCACCCCGGGACACCGATCGAGAATGAGCAGTTCTTC
TRBD1	TRBV9	TRBJ1-5	-	CASSLSTGGNQPQHF	TGTGCCAGCAGCCTTTCGACAGGGGGCAATCAGCCCCAGCATTTT
-	TRBV9	TRBJ2-3	few	CASRGLGGGTDTQYF	TGTGCCAGCAGGGGTCTAGGGGGGGGCACAGATACGCAGTATTTT
-	TRBV7-9	TRBJ1-1	few	CASSLPLSTEAFF	TGTGCCAGCAGCTTACCGCTGAGCACTGAAGCTTTCTTT
-	TRBV30	TRBJ1-2	once	CAWSVRFYGYTF	TGTGCCTGGAGTGTACGGTTCTATGGCTACACCTTC
-	TRBV4-1	TRBJ1-4	-	CASSPHRVREKLFF	TGCGCCAGCAGCCCGCACAGGGTAAGGGAAAAACTGTTTTTT
TRBD2	TRBV14	TRBJ2-4	-	CASSQGVAGNIQYF	TGTGCCAGCAGCCAGGGAGTAGCGGGGAACATTCAGTACTTC
-	TRBV6-6	TRBJ2-5	-	CASSYVGPTGETQYF	TGTGCCAGCAGTTACGTTGGGCCAACCGGGGAGACCCAGTACTTC
-	TRBV19	TRBJ2-2	-	CASSPHQGGLFF	TGTGCCAGTAGTCCACACCAGGGCGGGCTGTTTTTT
-	TRBV5-8	TRBJ1-5	few	CASSYQVEIQPQHF	TGTGCCAGCAGCTACCAGGTAGAGATTCAGCCCCAGCATTTT